These 21 T cell receptor beta chains share one sample of origin, sequenced in a study of blood T cell repertoires in COVID-19. Sequencing used immunoSEQ multiplex PCR; TCRdb keeps in-frame clones, though not all of them. The sample contains tens of thousands of clones, 75% to 90% of which appear only once. The sequencing input was peripheral blood. These receptors all come from a human donor with acute or convalescent COVID-19. The donor label of this sample is uncertain.

The gene calls are TRBV2 and TRBJ2-5, with 7 bases fitting TRBD1. Germline V gene lookup returns CDR1 SNHLY and CDR2 FYNNEI. V trimming: 4 bases; J trimming: 3 bases; junction bases outside the gene matches: 5. This CDR3 comprises 14 residues. DNA for the CDR3: TGTGCCAGCAGTGGGCAGGGACAGAAAGAGACCCAGTACTTC. Its translation: CASSGQGQKETQYF.

The CDR3 nucleotides read TGTGCCAGCAGTTCCCAAACTCCGATAGCGGGAGGGGTTTATTCCTACGAGCAGTACTTC. It encodes CASSSQTPIAGGVYSYEQYF. The chain carries TRBV2 and TRBJ2-7; 11 nucleotides match TRBD2. J was trimmed by 1 base and V by 5 bases; bases with no gene match: 19. Per germline, CDR1 SNHLY and CDR2 FYNNEI. CDR3 length: 20 residues.

J is TRBJ1-2 and V is TRBV4-1; no clear D gene. Germline V gene sequence: CDR1 MGHRA, CDR2 YSYEKL. The CDR3 spans 15 residues. Trimming stripped 0 bases from V and 2 bases from J, with 10 bases between. For the CDR3, the DNA is TGCGCCAGCAGCCAAGATATGACTGTGAACTATGGCTACACCTTC. Translated: CASSQDMTVNYGYTF.

The CDR3: CASSQEGLSYEQYF. The CDR3 DNA is TGTGCCAGCAGCCAAGAGGGACTAAGTTACGAGCAGTACTTC. The J gene is TRBJ2-7, the V gene TRBV3-1 (or the pseudogene TRBV3-2); 7 nucleotides line up with TRBD2. CDR3 length: 14 amino acids. J lost 4 bases, V lost 0 bases, and 3 bases had no gene match. Germline values: CDR1 LGHDT, CDR2 YNNKEL (reference sequence).

The chain is built from TRBV7-9 and TRBJ2-5; 12 bases match TRBD2. Germline CDR1 SEHNR, CDR2 FQNEAQ (reference sequence). CDR3 length: 17 amino acids. V lost 5 bases to trimming and J lost 5 bases; unmatched junction nucleotides: 12. The CDR3 loop reads CASSTGLAGYNGETQYF. The CDR3 DNA reads as TGTGCCAGCAGCACAGGACTAGCGGGGTACAATGGGGAGACCCAGTACTTC. Full variable domain (remainder filled in from reference TRBV7-9 and TRBJ2-5): DTGVSQNPRHKITKRGQNVTFRCDPISEHNRLYWYRQTLGQGPEFLTYFQNEAQLEKSRLLSDRFSAERPKGSFSTLEIQRTEQGDSAMYLCASSTGLAGYNGETQYFGPGTRLLVL.

The chain combines TRBV7-3 with TRBJ2-3; 7 bases are shared with TRBD1. V lost 5 bases to trimming and J lost 1 base; unmatched junction nucleotides: 3. Germline V gene data show CDR1 as SGHTA and CDR2 as FQGTGA. CDR3 size: 14 residues. CDR3 protein: CASSQGGGTDTQYF. DNA for the CDR3: TGTGCCAGCAGCCAAGGGGGCGGCACAGATACGCAGTATTTT.

V is TRBV6-4 and J is TRBJ1-1; TRBD1 might be the D (6 bases). This CDR3 region has 16 residues. The V and J ends lost 3 bases and 0 bases respectively, with 14 bases between them. Germline assignment: CDR1 MRHNA and CDR2 SNTAGT. The CDR3 loop reads CASSETPGAMNTEAFF. The DNA for the CDR3 is TGTGCCAGCAGTGAAACACCAGGGGCGATGAACACTGAAGCTTTCTTT.

This clone has only one observation. V usage is TRBV7-2 and J usage is TRBJ2-5; TRBD2 matches 7 bases. Per germline, CDR1 SGHTA and CDR2 FQGNSA. V shed 6 bases and J 1 base; nucleotides not matched to a gene: 17. The CDR3 consists of 18 residues. The CDR3 DNA reads as TGTGCCAGCAGTCCAACCGGGACTAAAATTCTACGCCAAGAGACCCAGTACTTC. It codes for CASSPTGTKILRQETQYF. The full variable domain, its missing parts supplied by reference TRBV7-2 and TRBJ2-5, is GAGVSQSPSNKVTEKGKDVELRCDPISGHTALYWYRQSLGQGLEFLIYFQGNSAPDKSGLPSDRFSAERTGGSVSTLTIQRTQQEDSAVYLCASSPTGTKILRQETQYFGPGTRLLVL.

This chain connects TRBV27 to TRBJ2-5, with TRBD1 matching over 7 bases. The CDR3 is made up of 16 amino acids. Germline-derived CDR1 and CDR2 are MNHEY and SMNVEV (reference sequence). Trimming cost V 4 bases and J 2 bases; bases outside gene matches: 10. The CDR3 region is CASSSTSPGQQETQYF. The CDR3 DNA is TGTGCCAGCAGTTCCACCTCACCGGGACAGCAAGAGACCCAGTACTTC.

The rearrangement uses TRBV9 and TRBJ2-7; D perhaps matches TRBD1 (6 bases). The germline V and J ends were trimmed by 4 bases and 2 bases, with 16 bases remaining between them. CDR1 and CDR2 from the germline V gene are SGDLS and YYNGEE. The CDR3 runs to 15 residues. CDR3 in DNA: TGTGCCAGCAGCTTCCAGGACAGCCAGGCCTACGAGCAGTACTTC. This sequence encodes CASSFQDSQAYEQYF.

V gene TRBV3-1 (or the pseudogene TRBV3-2) combines with J gene TRBJ1-1, with 9 bases that match TRBD1. The CDR3 loop spans 13 amino acids. V lost 4 bases, J lost 6 bases, and 3 bases stayed unmatched. Germline values: CDR1 LGHDT, CDR2 YNNKEL (reference sequence). For the CDR3, the DNA is TGTGCCAGCAGCCCCCGACAGGGGGCTGAAGCTTTCTTT. Translating it yields CASSPRQGAEAFF.

The chain couples TRBV20-1 to TRBJ1-2; D possibly corresponds to TRBD1 (6 bases). The CDR3 extends over 11 amino acids. The germline V gene encodes CDR1 DFQATT and CDR2 SNEGSKA (reference sequence). The CDR3 reads CRGGQPYGYTF. CDR3 nucleotides: TGCAGGGGCGGACAGCCGTATGGCTACACCTTC.

By share, this clone ranks as medium-sized. This sample also contains other DNA sequences that code for the same CDR3. The CDR3 nucleotides read TGTGCCAGCAGTTTTGGACAGGAGCAGTTCTTC. This gives the protein CASSFGQEQFF. The gene calls are TRBV27 and TRBJ2-1; tentatively, D is TRBD1 (6 bases). V was trimmed by 3 bases and J by 10 bases, leaving 7 bases between them. Germline V lookup: CDR1 MNHEY, CDR2 SMNVEV (reference sequence). This CDR3 has 11 amino acids.

In DNA, the CDR3 is TGTGCCAGCAGCCACTCCGGGCTAGCGGGAACAGATACGCAGTATTTT. Translation: CASSHSGLAGTDTQYF. The rearrangement links TRBV3-1 (or the pseudogene TRBV3-2) to TRBJ2-3; TRBD2 matches 9 bases. Germline V lookup: CDR1 LGHDT, CDR2 YNNKEL (reference sequence). V dropped 3 bases and J dropped 3; count of bases not matched to a gene: 7. This CDR3 comprises 16 residues.

The rearrangement uses TRBV7-2 and TRBJ1-1; 7 nucleotides line up with TRBD1. The length of the CDR3 is 14 residues. With V trimmed by 6 bases and J by 5 bases, 9 bases remained unmatched. Germline CDR1 is SGHTA and CDR2 is FQGNSA. The CDR3 reads CASRLGAGGTEAFF. CDR3 nucleotide sequence: TGTGCCAGCAGACTGGGGGCAGGGGGGACTGAAGCTTTCTTT.

The chain employs TRBV9 and TRBJ2-6; D call uncertain. CDR1 and CDR2 from the germline V gene are SGDLS and YYNGEE. The CDR3 loop spans 15 amino acids. V lost 0 bases and J lost 4, with 8 bases in between. The CDR3 loop is CASSVGGSGANVLTF. The CDR3, as DNA: TGTGCCAGCAGCGTAGGAGGTTCCGGGGCCAACGTCCTGACTTTC.

The chain links TRBV5-8 to TRBJ1-6; D remains unclear. V lost 1 base and J lost 12, with 11 bases in between. CDR3 length equals 13 residues. Germline-derived CDR1 and CDR2 are SGHTS and YDEGEE. CDR3: CASSLYPGQPLHF. DNA for the CDR3: TGTGCCAGCAGCTTGTACCCTGGGCAACCCCTCCACTTT. The full variable domain, completed using reference TRBV5-8 and TRBJ1-6, is EAGVTQSPTHLIKTRGQQATLRCSPISGHTSVYWYQQALGLGLQFLLWYDEGEERNRGNFPPRFSGRQFPNYSSELNVNALELEDSALYLCASSLYPGQPLHFGNGTRLTVT.

This CDR3 reads CASSDANTQYF. The CDR3 DNA is TGTGCCAGCAGTGATGCTAATACGCAGTATTTT. The gene calls are TRBV2 and TRBJ2-3; no clear D. V was shortened by 3 bases and J by 7 bases, with 5 bases between the two germline ends. The CDR3 has 11 residues. Germline V gene data show CDR1 as SNHLY and CDR2 as FYNNEI.

The J gene is TRBJ1-1, the V gene TRBV7-2, with D tentatively TRBD1 (6 bases). The CDR3 runs to 13 residues. V was shortened by 3 bases and J by 3 bases, with 8 bases between the two germline ends. Germline lookup yields CDR1 SGHTA and CDR2 FQGNSA. CDR3 amino acids: CASSFKGDTEAFF. Written as DNA, the CDR3 is TGTGCCAGCAGCTTTAAGGGGGACACTGAAGCTTTCTTT.

This clone was recorded a few times. The chain uses TRBV28 and TRBJ2-7, with 8 bases identical to TRBD2. This CDR3 contains 14 residues. The germline V gene has CDR1 MDHEN and CDR2 SYDVKM. The V gene end was trimmed by 5 bases and the J gene end by 4 bases; junction bases not matched to a gene: 7. Here the CDR3 DNA reads TGTGCCAGCAGTCTGGCGGGAGGTCGGTACGAGCAGTACTTC. Amino acid sequence: CASSLAGGRYEQYF.

The table lists this clone with a count of one. The J gene is TRBJ2-1, the V gene TRBV7-9; no clear D gene. V lost 3 bases to trimming and J lost 2 bases, with 11 bases between them. The CDR3 extends over 15 amino acids. Germline lookup yields CDR1 SEHNR and CDR2 FQNEAQ (reference sequence). This CDR3 is CASSFTRSAYNEQFF. The CDR3, as DNA: TGTGCCAGCAGCTTTACTCGTTCCGCCTACAATGAGCAGTTCTTC.